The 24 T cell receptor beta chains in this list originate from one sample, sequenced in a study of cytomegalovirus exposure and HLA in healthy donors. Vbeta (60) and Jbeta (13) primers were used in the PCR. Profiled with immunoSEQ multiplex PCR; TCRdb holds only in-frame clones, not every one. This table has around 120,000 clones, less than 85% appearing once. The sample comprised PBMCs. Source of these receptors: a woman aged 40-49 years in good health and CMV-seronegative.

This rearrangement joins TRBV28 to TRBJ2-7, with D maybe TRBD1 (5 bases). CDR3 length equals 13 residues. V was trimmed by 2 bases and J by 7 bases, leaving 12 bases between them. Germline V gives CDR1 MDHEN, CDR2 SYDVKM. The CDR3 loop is CASSLDGAREQYF. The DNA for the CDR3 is TGTGCCAGCAGTTTAGATGGGGCGCGTGAGCAGTACTTC.

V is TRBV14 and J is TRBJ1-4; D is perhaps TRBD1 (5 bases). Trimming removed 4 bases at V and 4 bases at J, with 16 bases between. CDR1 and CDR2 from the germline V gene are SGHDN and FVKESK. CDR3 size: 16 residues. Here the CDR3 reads CASSRRDGSDNEKLFF. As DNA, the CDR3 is TGTGCCAGCAGCCGGCGGGACGGCTCTGATAATGAAAAACTGTTTTTT.

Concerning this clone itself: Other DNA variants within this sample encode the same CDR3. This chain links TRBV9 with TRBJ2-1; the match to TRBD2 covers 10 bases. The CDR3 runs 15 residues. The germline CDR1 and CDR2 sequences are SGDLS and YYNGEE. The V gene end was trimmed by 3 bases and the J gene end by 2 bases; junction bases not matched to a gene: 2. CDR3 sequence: CASSEAGGTYNEQFF. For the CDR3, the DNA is TGTGCCAGCAGCGAAGCGGGGGGGACCTACAATGAGCAGTTCTTC.

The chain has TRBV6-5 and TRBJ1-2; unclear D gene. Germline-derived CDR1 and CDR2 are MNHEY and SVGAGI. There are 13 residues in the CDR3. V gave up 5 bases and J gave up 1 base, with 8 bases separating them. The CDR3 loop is CASSTTVNYGYTF. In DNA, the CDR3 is TGTGCCAGCAGTACCACAGTTAACTATGGCTACACCTTC.

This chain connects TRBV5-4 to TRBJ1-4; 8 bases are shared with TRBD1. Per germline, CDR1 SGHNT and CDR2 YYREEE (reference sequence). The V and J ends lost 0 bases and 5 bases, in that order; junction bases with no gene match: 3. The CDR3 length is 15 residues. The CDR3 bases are TGTGCCAGCAGCTTGGGGACAGGGTGGAATGAAAAACTGTTTTTT. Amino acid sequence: CASSLGTGWNEKLFF.

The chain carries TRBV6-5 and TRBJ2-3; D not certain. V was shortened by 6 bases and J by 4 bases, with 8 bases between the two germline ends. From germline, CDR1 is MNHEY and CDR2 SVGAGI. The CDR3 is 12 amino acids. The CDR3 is CASSPSADTQYF. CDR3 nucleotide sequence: TGTGCCAGCAGCCCCTCGGCAGATACGCAGTATTTT.

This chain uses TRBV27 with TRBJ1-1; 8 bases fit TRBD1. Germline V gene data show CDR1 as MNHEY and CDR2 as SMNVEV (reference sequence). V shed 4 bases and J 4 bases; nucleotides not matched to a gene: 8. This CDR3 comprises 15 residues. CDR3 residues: CASSWDRISGTEAFF. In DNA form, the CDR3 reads TGTGCCAGCAGTTGGGACAGGATTAGCGGCACTGAAGCTTTCTTT.

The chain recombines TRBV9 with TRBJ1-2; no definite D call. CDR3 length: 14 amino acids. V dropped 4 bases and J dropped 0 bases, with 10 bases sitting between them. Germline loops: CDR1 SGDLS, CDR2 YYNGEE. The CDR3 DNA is TGTGCCAGCAGCCCCCTCGGGGCTAACTATGGCTACACCTTC. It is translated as CASSPLGANYGYTF.

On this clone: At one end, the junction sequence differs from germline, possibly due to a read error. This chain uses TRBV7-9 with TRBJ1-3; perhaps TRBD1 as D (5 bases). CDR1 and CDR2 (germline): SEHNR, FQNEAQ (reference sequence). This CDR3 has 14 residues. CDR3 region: CSSSLGAAGNTIYF. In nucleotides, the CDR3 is TGTTCCAGCAGCTTAGGGGCAGCTGGAAACACCATATATTTT.

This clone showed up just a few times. CDR3 nucleotide sequence: TGCGCCAGCAGCCAACTGTTAGTCACTGACTCTGGAAACACCATATATTTT. Amino acid sequence: CASSQLLVTDSGNTIYF. The chain combines TRBV4-3 with TRBJ1-3; D uncertain. CDR1 is LGHNA, CDR2 YSLEER, per germline. The CDR3 sequence is 17 residues long. Trimming stripped 2 bases from V and 0 bases from J, with 14 bases between.

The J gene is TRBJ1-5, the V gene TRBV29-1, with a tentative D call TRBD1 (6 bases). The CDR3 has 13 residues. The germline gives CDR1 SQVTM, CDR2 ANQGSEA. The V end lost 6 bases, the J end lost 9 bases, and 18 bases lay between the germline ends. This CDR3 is CSVAGSQGSPQHF. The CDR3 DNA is TGCAGCGTGGCCGGGTCACAGGGTTCGCCCCAGCATTTT.

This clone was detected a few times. The CDR3: CASSQQGAGGYTF. The CDR3 DNA reads TGTGCCAGCAGCCAACAGGGGGCGGGCGGCTACACCTTC. V and J are TRBV7-2 and TRBJ1-2, with 9 bases that match TRBD1. The CDR3 length is 13 residues. V was pared by 5 bases and J by 8 bases, with 6 bases of the junction left unmatched. Germline lookup yields CDR1 SGHTA and CDR2 FQGNSA.

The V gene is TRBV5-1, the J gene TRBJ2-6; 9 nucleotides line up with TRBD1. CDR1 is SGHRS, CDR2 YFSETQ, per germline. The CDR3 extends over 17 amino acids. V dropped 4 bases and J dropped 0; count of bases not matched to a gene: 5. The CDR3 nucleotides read TGCGCCAGCAGCCCGGGACAGGGAAGCTCTGGGGCCAACGTCCTGACTTTC. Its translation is CASSPGQGSSGANVLTF.

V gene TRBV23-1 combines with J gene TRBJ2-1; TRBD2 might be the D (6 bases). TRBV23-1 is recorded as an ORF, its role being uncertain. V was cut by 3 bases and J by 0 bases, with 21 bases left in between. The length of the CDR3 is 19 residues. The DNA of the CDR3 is TGCGCCAGCAGTCAGTCTAGCGTACAACCCCTTTCCTCCTACAATGAGCAGTTCTTC. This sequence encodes CASSQSSVQPLSSYNEQFF.

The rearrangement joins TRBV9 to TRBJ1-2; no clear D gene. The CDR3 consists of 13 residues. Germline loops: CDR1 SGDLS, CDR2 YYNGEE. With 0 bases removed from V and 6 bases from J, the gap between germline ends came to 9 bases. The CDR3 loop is CASSVDHEDGYTF. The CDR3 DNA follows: TGTGCCAGCAGCGTAGACCACGAGGATGGCTACACCTTC. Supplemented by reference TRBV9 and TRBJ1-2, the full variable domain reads DSGVTQTPKHLITATGQRVTLRCSPRSGDLSVYWYQQSLDQGLQFLIQYYNGEERAKGNILERFSAQQFPDLHSELNLSSLELGDSALYFCASSVDHEDGYTFGSGTRLTVV.

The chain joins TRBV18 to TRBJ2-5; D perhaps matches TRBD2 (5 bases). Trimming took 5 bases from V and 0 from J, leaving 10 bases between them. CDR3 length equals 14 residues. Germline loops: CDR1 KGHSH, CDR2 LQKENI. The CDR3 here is CASSVLVHQETQYF. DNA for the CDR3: TGTGCCAGCTCAGTACTAGTTCACCAAGAGACCCAGTACTTC.

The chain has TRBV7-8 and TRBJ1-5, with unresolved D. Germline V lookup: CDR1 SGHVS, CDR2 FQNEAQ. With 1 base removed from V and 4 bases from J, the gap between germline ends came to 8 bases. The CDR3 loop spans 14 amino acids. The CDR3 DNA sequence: TGTGCCAGCAGCTTAGACGGGATGAATCAGCCCCAGCATTTT. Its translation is CASSLDGMNQPQHF.

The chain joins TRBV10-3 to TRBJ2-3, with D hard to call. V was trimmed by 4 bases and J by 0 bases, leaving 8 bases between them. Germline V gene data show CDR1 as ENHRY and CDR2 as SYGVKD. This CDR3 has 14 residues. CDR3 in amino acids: CAISGRRSTDTQYF. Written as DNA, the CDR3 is TGTGCCATCAGTGGGCGGCGGAGCACAGATACGCAGTATTTT.

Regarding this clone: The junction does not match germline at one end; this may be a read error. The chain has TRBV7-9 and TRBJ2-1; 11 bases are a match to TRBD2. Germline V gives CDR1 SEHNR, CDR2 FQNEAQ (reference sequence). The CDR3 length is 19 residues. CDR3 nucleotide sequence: TGTTCCAGCAGCTTAGTTTGGGAACTAGCGGGAGCCGCCTACAATGAGCAGTTCTTC. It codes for CSSSLVWELAGAAYNEQFF.

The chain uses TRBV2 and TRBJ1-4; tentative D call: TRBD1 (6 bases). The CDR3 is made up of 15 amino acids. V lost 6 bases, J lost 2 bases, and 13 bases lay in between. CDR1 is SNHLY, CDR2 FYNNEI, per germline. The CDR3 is CASRKDRMTNEKLFF. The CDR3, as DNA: TGTGCCAGCAGGAAGGACAGAATGACTAATGAAAAACTGTTTTTT.

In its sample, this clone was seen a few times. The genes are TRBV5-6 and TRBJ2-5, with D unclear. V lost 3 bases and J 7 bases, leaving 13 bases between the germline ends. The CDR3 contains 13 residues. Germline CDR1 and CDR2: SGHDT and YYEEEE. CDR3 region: CASSYQDARTQYF. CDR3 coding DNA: TGTGCCAGCAGCTACCAGGATGCGAGGACCCAGTACTTC.

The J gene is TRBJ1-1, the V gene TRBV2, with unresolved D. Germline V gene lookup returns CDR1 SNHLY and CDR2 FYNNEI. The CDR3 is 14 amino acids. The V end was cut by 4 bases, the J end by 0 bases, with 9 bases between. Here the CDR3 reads CASSAAAMNTEAFF. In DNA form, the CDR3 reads TGTGCCAGCAGTGCGGCAGCGATGAACACTGAAGCTTTCTTT.

The CDR3 sequence: CASSLQGRVNTIYF. DNA of the CDR3: TGTGCCAGCAGCTTACAGGGGCGGGTAAACACCATATATTTT. The rearrangement joins TRBV7-2 to TRBJ1-3, with D tentatively TRBD1 (6 bases). Per the germline V gene, CDR1 is SGHTA and CDR2 is FQGNSA. V lost 2 bases and J lost 6, with 11 bases in between. The CDR3 length is 14 residues.

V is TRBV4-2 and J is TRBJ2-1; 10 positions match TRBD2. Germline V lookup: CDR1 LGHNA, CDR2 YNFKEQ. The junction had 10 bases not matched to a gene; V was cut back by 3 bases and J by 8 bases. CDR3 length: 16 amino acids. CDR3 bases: TGTGCCAGCAGCCACTCTATAGCGGGGGGTCGAGATGAGCAGTTCTTC. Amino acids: CASSHSIAGGRDEQFF.